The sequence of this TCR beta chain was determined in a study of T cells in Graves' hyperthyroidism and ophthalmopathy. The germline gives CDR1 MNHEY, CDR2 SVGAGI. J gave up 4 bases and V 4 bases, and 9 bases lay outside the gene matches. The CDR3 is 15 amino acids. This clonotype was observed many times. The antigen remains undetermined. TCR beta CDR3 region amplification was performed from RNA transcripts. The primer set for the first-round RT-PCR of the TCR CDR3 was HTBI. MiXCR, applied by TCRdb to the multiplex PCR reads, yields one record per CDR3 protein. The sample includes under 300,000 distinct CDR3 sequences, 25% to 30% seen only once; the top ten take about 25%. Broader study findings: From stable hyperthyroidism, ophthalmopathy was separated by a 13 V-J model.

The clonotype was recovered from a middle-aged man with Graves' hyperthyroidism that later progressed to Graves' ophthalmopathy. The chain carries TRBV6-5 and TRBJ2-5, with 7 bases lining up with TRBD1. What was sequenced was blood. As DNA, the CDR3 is TGTGCCAGCAGTTCACATTCCGGGACAGTAGAGACCCAGTACTTC. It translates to CASSSHSGTVETQYF.